This TCR beta chain was captured in a study of blood T cell repertoires in COVID-19. The repertoire was sequenced with immunoSEQ multiplex PCR; TCRdb's copy has only in-frame clones and lacks some. The table includes approximately 180,000 clones, roughly 86% detected once. The receptor was derived from a woman aged 45-65 years with acute or convalescent COVID-19. The sequenced material came from peripheral blood.

CDR3 region: CASSIEGSYNSPLHF. The CDR3, as DNA: TGTGCCAGCAGCATTGAGGGCTCCTATAATTCACCCCTCCACTTT. This sequence joins TRBV9 and TRBJ1-6; D remains ambiguous. This CDR3 spans 15 amino acids. Trimming pared 4 bases from V and 0 bases from J, leaving 8 bases between. Germline lookup yields CDR1 SGDLS and CDR2 YYNGEE.